This T cell receptor (beta chain) comes out of a study of T cells in Graves' hyperthyroidism and ophthalmopathy (dated by TCRdb to 2018 to 2020). Regarding the study in general: Peripheral blood was sampled at the time of initial diagnosis, prior to any treatment. A discovery cohort of fewer than 110 patients, about 44 with Graves' ophthalmopathy and under 60 with stable Graves' hyperthyroidism, was used to find distinguishing TCR V-J signatures. Prospective prediction of ophthalmopathy was tested in an independent validation cohort consisting of some 18 hyperthyroidism patients and 15 or so patients who later progressed to ophthalmopathy. The approximately 98 discovery patients were randomly divided into training and test sets at a 7:3 ratio. In addition, the study compared T-cell repertoires in thyroid tissue and in blood from about 6 Graves' hyperthyroidism patients. After sampling, hyperthyroidism patients received methimazole starting at 30 mg daily, and ophthalmopathy patients received high-dose intravenous methylprednisolone. The paper reports TCR Vbeta CDR3 sequencing of over 120 peripheral blood samples: under 45 ophthalmopathy, under 80 hyperthyroidism and 17 progressor patients.

Reading from cysteine to phenylalanine, the CDR3 counts 12 amino acids. Only the CDR3 part of the read is kept: 36 bases, read in frame from the first base. The germline V gene specifies SGHAT as CDR1 and FQNNGV as CDR2. Trimming takes 5 bases from V and 6 bases from J, and the germline ends sit 9 bases apart. What the authors observed across the whole study: Blood samples also contained most of the expanded thyroid clonotypes (frequency above 0.001), which suggests that blood repertoires may reflect thyroid immune responses. No statistical method was used to set the sample size in advance, and investigators knew the group allocation. A 13 V-J signature model separated ophthalmopathy from stable hyperthyroidism, with about 90% sensitivity and around 84% specificity in cross-validation and 80%/75% in testing. In validation, progression to ophthalmopathy was predicted by the model with 70.59% sensitivity and roughly 76% specificity, a median of 6.5 months before onset.

The TCR beta CDR3 regions were amplified from RNA transcripts. The first round of RT-PCR for the TCR CDR3 was performed with the HTBI primer set and the Qiagen OneStep RT-PCR kit. The libraries were constructed in a second round of multiplex PCR and then size-selected and purified. Libraries were sequenced paired-end with 100 bp reads on an Illumina HiSeq2000. Per the original workflow: Raw data were processed with SOAPnuke, discarding reads with adapters, uncalled bases, mean Phred below 15, or no exact constant-primer or identifier match. High-quality paired reads were merged using COPE v1.2.5, and each unique nucleotide sequence was defined as a clonotype. Clonotypes were aligned to IMGT TRBV, TRBD and TRBJ reference segments using MiTCR v1.1. The analysis included only V-J combinations with a frequency above 0.0001, which together covered roughly 99% of the repertoires. The TCS score was defined as F50 (clonal expansion) divided by E x V (chaos), with BLOSUM62-based TCRdist calculated between CDR3 peptides within each V-J. Welch's t-statistics and random forest reduced 514 V-J features to fewer than 15, which were used in a naive Bayes classifier (R e1071). The public reads were reanalyzed by TCRdb: fastp trimming at Q25, MiXCR alignment, in-frame beta chains only. Merged by CDR3 protein, the rows form single entries marked with the most common genes and DNA. The V and J calls and clone size are TCRdb's, not the authors'. This sample has roughly 380,000 distinct CDR3 sequences in its table, and approximately 13% of those were observed once. About 11% of the sample comes from the top ten.

Graves' hyperthyroidism was defined as stable when no progression to ophthalmopathy occurred over 18 months of follow-up. The hyperthyroidism patients were between 18 and 65 years old and newly diagnosed, with a disease duration of less than 2 months. Any patient with an uncontrolled infection, another autoimmune disease, pregnancy or lactation was excluded. Diagnoses were based on clinical symptoms, serum thyroxine and TRAb, thyroid ultrasound and orbital computed tomography. PBMCs were isolated from approximately 10 ml of fresh peripheral blood by Ficoll-Paque density gradient centrifugation. Trizol reagent was used to extract total RNA, and RNA quality was then checked on an Agilent 2100 Bioanalyzer. In its sample, this clonotype was seen many times. Its antigen is currently not known. No quality values exist for individual bases; no much larger clone is one base distant.

The sample consisted of blood. The sequence derives from an older woman with Graves' hyperthyroidism. The chain joins TRBV11-2 to TRBJ2-3; too little of a D gene remains to name it. The CDR3 region has the sequence CASSALGDTQYF. The nucleotide sequence reads TGTGCCAGCAGCGCTCTGGGGGATACGCAGTATTTT.